These 5 T cell receptor beta chains originate from one sample sequenced in a study of blood T cells in healthy people across ages. The second PCR ran about 6 to 12 cycles with a sample-barcoded 5' primer and J-beta primers. TCRdb itself ran the 5' RACE reads through MiXCR, one entry per CDR3 protein. The repertoire holds about 670,000 distinct CDR3 sequences, with 40% to 50% as singletons. The sequencing input was blood. The receptors derive from a man aged 80 or over in good health.

Comments on this clonotype: This may be a read error: a much more frequent sequence differs by one nucleotide. The chain combines TRBV12-3 or TRBV12-4 with TRBJ2-1, with TRBD2 identical over 11 bases. The end of the DNA is better explained by TRBJ2-7, so the J call may be wrong. The CDR3 is 15 residues long. As DNA, the CDR3 is TGTGCCAGCAGTTTGCAGACTAGCGGGAAAGGCGAGCAGTACTTC. Translated, it gives CASSLQTSGKGEQYF.

This chain uses TRBV25-1 with TRBJ2-1, with 8 bases matching TRBD2. V dropped 3 bases and J dropped 3; count of bases not matched to a gene: 4. Germline assignment: CDR1 MGHDK and CDR2 SYGVNS. The CDR3 is 15 residues long. The CDR3 region has the DNA TGTGCCAGCAGTGATGCCGGGACTAGCTACAATGAGCAGTTCTTC. It specifies CASSDAGTSYNEQFF.

The chain is built from TRBV10-3 and TRBJ1-1, with 9 nucleotides matching TRBD1. The CDR3 sequence is 15 residues long. The germline V gene has CDR1 ENHRY and CDR2 SYGVKD. The trim removed 8 bases at V and 7 bases at J, leaving 14 bases unmatched. In DNA, the CDR3 is TGTGCCATCCGACACCGGGACAGGGATACACTTGAAGCTTTCTTT. It encodes CAIRHRDRDTLEAFF.

The chain recombines TRBV20-1 with TRBJ2-1; TRBD1 matches 10 bases. Germline lookup yields CDR1 DFQATT and CDR2 SNEGSKA (reference sequence). CDR3 length: 15 residues. After removal of 0 bases from V and 15 bases from J, the junction contained 14 bases not matched to a gene. The CDR3, as DNA: TGCAGTGCTAGAGATTTTGGGACAGGGGATAAAAAGGTGTTCTTC. Protein: CSARDFGTGDKKVFF.

The chain is built from TRBV7-8 and TRBJ1-2, with D possibly being TRBD1 (6 bases). V shed 0 bases and J shed 2 bases, with 10 bases lying between them. This CDR3 has 15 amino acids. CDR1 and CDR2 from the germline V gene are SGHVS and FQNEAQ. This CDR3 is CASSLARGLNYGYTF. The CDR3 nucleotides read TGTGCCAGCAGCTTAGCGCGGGGGCTCAACTATGGCTACACCTTC.